The 27 T cell receptor beta chains given below trace back to one sample, sequenced in a study of blood T cell repertoires in COVID-19. The assay was immunoSEQ multiplex PCR, and TCRdb's table has in-frame clones only and misses some. The data show 150,000 to 200,000 clones, 70% to 90% seen once. Sequencing was done on a sample of peripheral blood. The receptors stem from a man in his 60s with active or convalescent COVID-19.

This clone was detected only a few times. The rearrangement links TRBV7-9 to TRBJ1-6; D might be TRBD1 (6 bases). With 4 bases removed from V and 9 bases from J, the gap between germline ends came to 13 bases. CDR3 length equals 14 residues. The germline V gene has CDR1 SEHNR and CDR2 FQNEAQ (reference sequence). DNA for the CDR3: TGTGCCAGCAGCTGGGACAACTTCGGTTCACCCCTCCACTTT. Translation: CASSWDNFGSPLHF. Full variable domain (missing parts from reference TRBV7-9 and TRBJ1-6): DTGVSQNPRHKITKRGQNVTFRCDPISEHNRLYWYRQTLGQGPEFLTYFQNEAQLEKSRLLSDRFSAERPKGSFSTLEIQRTEQGDSAMYLCASSWDNFGSPLHFGNGTRLTVT.

This clone was recorded once. A read error may produce the germline difference seen at one junction end. V and J are TRBV19 and TRBJ1-1; unclear D gene. CDR1 is LNHDA, CDR2 SQIVND, per germline (reference sequence). The CDR3 spans 13 residues. CDR3 DNA: TGTGCCAGTAGTATGGGAGCTCGGACTGGAGCTTTCTTT. Translating gives CASSMGARTGAFF.

The chain joins TRBV7-8 to TRBJ1-2; D possibly corresponds to TRBD1 (5 bases). Between the trimmed V and J ends, which lost 5 bases and 2 bases, there was a span of 12 bases. The CDR3 extends over 14 amino acids. Looked up from germline, CDR1 is SGHVS and CDR2 is FQNEAQ. The CDR3 sequence: CASSQAAGNYGYTF. The CDR3 DNA sequence: TGTGCCAGCAGCCAGGCGGCAGGGAACTATGGCTACACCTTC.

Only a few counts were recorded for this clone. The same CDR3 also results from other DNA sequences found in this sample. The J gene is TRBJ2-5, the V gene TRBV7-2; D remains unclear. V lost 5 bases and J 2 bases, leaving 3 bases between the germline ends. CDR3 length: 11 amino acids. From germline, CDR1 is SGHTA and CDR2 FQGNSA. CDR3 in DNA: TGTGCCAGCAGCCCTCAAGAGACCCAGTACTTC. It encodes CASSPQETQYF.

This chain uses TRBV2 with TRBJ1-6; 8 positions match TRBD1. Trimming at V came to 8 bases and at J to 4 bases, leaving 7 bases not matched to a gene. This CDR3 region has 15 residues. In germline, CDR1 is SNHLY, CDR2 FYNNEI. The CDR3 is CASGPRDRYNSPLHF. The CDR3 nucleotides read TGTGCCAGCGGACCCCGGGACAGGTATAATTCACCCCTCCACTTT.

The CDR3 DNA follows: TGCGCCAGCAGCTTGGGACTACCGGGACAGGGTGGCGGCTACACCTTC. This translates into CASSLGLPGQGGGYTF. V and J are TRBV5-1 and TRBJ1-2, with 9 bases aligning to TRBD1. The CDR3 is 16 amino acids. V was clipped by 0 bases and J by 8 bases; unmatched bases: 11. Germline V gene lookup returns CDR1 SGHRS and CDR2 YFSETQ. Supplemented by reference TRBV5-1 and TRBJ1-2, the full variable domain reads KAGVTQTPRYLIKTRGQQVTLSCSPISGHRSVSWYQQTPGQGLQFLFEYFSETQRNKGNFPGRFSGRQFSNSRSEMNVSTLELGDSALYLCASSLGLPGQGGGYTFGSGTRLTVV.

The rearrangement uses TRBV29-1 and TRBJ1-2; the D is unclear. Looked up from germline, CDR1 is SQVTM and CDR2 is ANQGSEA. The CDR3 contains 10 residues. Deletions cut 3 bases from V and 4 bases from J, with 3 bases between. In DNA, the CDR3 is TGCAGCGTTGACCTCTATGGCTACACCTTC. Translating gives CSVDLYGYTF.

The chain employs TRBV10-2 and TRBJ2-7; D perhaps matches TRBD1 (7 bases). Deletions cut 9 bases from V and 4 bases from J, with 16 bases between. The CDR3 contains 13 residues. CDR1 and CDR2 from the germline V gene are WSHSY and SAAADI. The CDR3 spells CASGRGAGYEQYF. CDR3 DNA sequence: TGCGCCAGTGGCAGGGGGGCCGGTTACGAGCAGTACTTC.

CDR3 amino acids: CASSSIRDRISGNTIYF. The CDR3 nucleotides read TGTGCCAGCAGCTCTATCCGGGACAGGATTTCTGGAAACACCATATATTTT. The rearrangement links TRBV7-2 to TRBJ1-3; 8 positions match TRBD1. This CDR3 contains 17 residues. J gave up 1 base and V 4 bases, and 9 bases lay outside the gene matches. CDR1 is SGHTA, CDR2 FQGNSA, per germline.

J is TRBJ2-1 and V is TRBV5-5; TRBD1 matches 9 bases. The germline gives CDR1 SGHKS, CDR2 YYEKEE (reference sequence). Trimming removed 5 bases from V and 6 bases from J; junction bases left unmatched: 15. The CDR3 is 17 residues long. The CDR3 sequence: CASSHTGGLSTTNEQFF. DNA of the CDR3: TGTGCCAGCAGTCATACAGGGGGCCTCTCCACTACCAATGAGCAGTTCTTC.

This chain uses TRBV19 with TRBJ2-3; possible D gene TRBD2, 5 bases. This CDR3 has 15 residues. Germline V gene data show CDR1 as LNHDA and CDR2 as SQIVND (reference sequence). Trimming pared 1 base from V and 5 bases from J, leaving 13 bases between. CDR3 residues: CASSIGGGFQDTQYF. CDR3 bases: TGTGCCAGTAGTATAGGTGGCGGGTTTCAAGATACGCAGTATTTT.

V gene TRBV12-3 or TRBV12-4 combines with J gene TRBJ1-2; no reliable D call. V was cut by 6 bases and J by 5 bases, with 7 bases left in between. The CDR3 consists of 11 residues. Here the CDR3 reads CASRLKYGYTF. Here the CDR3 DNA reads TGTGCCAGCAGACTTAAGTATGGCTACACCTTC.

In this sample, this clone turned up once. The genes are TRBV2 and TRBJ1-2; unclear D gene. The V end lost 3 bases, the J end lost 3 bases, and 5 bases lay between the germline ends. From germline, CDR1 is SNHLY and CDR2 FYNNEI. There are 12 residues in the CDR3. CDR3 sequence reads: CASSEGYYGYTF. Here the CDR3 DNA reads TGTGCCAGCAGTGAGGGCTACTATGGCTACACCTTC. The full variable domain, rest sourced from reference TRBV2 and TRBJ1-2, is EPEVTQTPSHQVTQMGQEVILRCVPISNHLYFYWYRQILGQKVEFLVSFYNNEISEKSEIFDDQFSVERPDGSNFTLKIRSTKLEDSAMYFCASSEGYYGYTFGSGTRLTVV.

The chain joins TRBV4-1 to TRBJ1-1, with 8 bases aligning to TRBD1. Germline CDR1 MGHRA, CDR2 YSYEKL. The CDR3 runs to 17 residues. Trimming took 4 bases from V and 1 from J; bases not matched to a gene: 11. CDR3 in DNA: TGCGCCAGCAGCCTCGGACAGGGAAGAGAGAAGAACACTGAAGCTTTCTTT. It specifies CASSLGQGREKNTEAFF.

The gene calls are TRBV6-6 and TRBJ1-1; possible D gene TRBD1, 5 bases. CDR1 is MNHNY, CDR2 SVGAGI, per germline (reference sequence). This CDR3 comprises 14 residues. Trimming pared 7 bases from V and 4 bases from J, leaving 16 bases between. CDR3 region: CASTADSRGTEAFF. DNA of the CDR3: TGTGCCAGCACCGCTGACAGCCGCGGCACTGAAGCTTTCTTT.

V and J are TRBV29-1 and TRBJ2-2; D call uncertain. Per germline, CDR1 SQVTM and CDR2 ANQGSEA. With 7 bases removed from V and 0 bases from J, the gap between germline ends came to 9 bases. The CDR3 covers 13 residues. DNA for the CDR3: TGCAGCGCTAGAGATTCGAACACCGGGGAGCTGTTTTTT. As protein: CSARDSNTGELFF.

The chain's CDR3 is CASSPRQGALGGYTF. DNA for the CDR3: TGTGCCAGCAGTCCAAGACAGGGGGCGCTTGGGGGCTACACCTTC. The chain is built from TRBV2 and TRBJ1-2; 10 bases match TRBD1. V lost 5 bases to trimming and J lost 8 bases; unmatched junction nucleotides: 11. CDR1 is SNHLY, CDR2 FYNNEI, per germline. This CDR3 region has 15 residues.

The rearrangement links TRBV24-1 to TRBJ1-4; TRBD1 matches 11 bases. This CDR3 has 22 residues. Germline V gene lookup returns CDR1 KGHDR and CDR2 SFDVKD. V was clipped by 9 bases and J by 0 bases; unmatched bases: 23. This CDR3 is CATDRGQGARGNSNSTNEKLFF. In DNA, the CDR3 is TGTGCCACCGATCGAGGACAGGGGGCGCGTGGGAATTCCAATTCAACTAATGAAAAACTGTTTTTT.

V gene TRBV9 combines with J gene TRBJ1-3; D perhaps matches TRBD1 (6 bases). V lost 0 bases and J lost 1, with 11 bases in between. CDR1 and CDR2 from the germline V gene are SGDLS and YYNGEE. The CDR3 is 16 residues long. CDR3 sequence: CASSVGQGWSGNTIYF. The CDR3 DNA reads TGTGCCAGCAGCGTAGGTCAGGGGTGGTCTGGAAACACCATATATTTT.

The chain combines TRBV7-9 with TRBJ2-7, with 8 bases aligning to TRBD1. The V gene's germline CDR1 is SEHNR and CDR2 FQNEAQ (reference sequence). V gave up 5 bases and J gave up 6 bases; unmatched junction bases: 6. CDR3 length equals 13 residues. In DNA, the CDR3 is TGTGCCAGCAGCGTGACAGGGGTGGGCGAGCAGTACTTC. Its protein product is CASSVTGVGEQYF.

J is TRBJ1-4 and V is TRBV2; tentative D call: TRBD1 (5 bases). The CDR3 loop spans 14 amino acids. The germline gives CDR1 SNHLY, CDR2 FYNNEI. V lost 7 bases, J lost 4 bases, and 13 bases lay in between. CDR3 amino acids: CASMLGAYNEKLFF. The DNA for the CDR3 is TGTGCCAGCATGCTAGGGGCCTATAATGAAAAACTGTTTTTT.

A few counts support this clone. The chain employs TRBV5-1 and TRBJ2-5, with D possibly matching TRBD1 (6 bases). There are 13 residues in the CDR3. The germline CDR1 and CDR2 sequences are SGHRS and YFSETQ. Trimming cost V 3 bases and J 5 bases, with 11 bases left between them. The CDR3 protein is CASSSGQWETQYF. CDR3 in DNA: TGCGCCAGCAGCTCCGGACAGTGGGAGACCCAGTACTTC.

The V call is TRBV6-5, the J call TRBJ2-7; maybe TRBD2 (6 bases). The CDR3 has 15 residues. V lost 7 bases and J lost 7, with 23 bases in between. Germline values: CDR1 MNHEY, CDR2 SVGAGI. CDR3 protein: CASTPPGRGSGEQYF. The CDR3 DNA reads as TGTGCCAGCACCCCACCGGGGCGGGGATCGGGAGAGCAGTACTTC.

The chain employs TRBV5-1 and TRBJ1-2, with 7 positions matching TRBD1. The CDR3 runs to 14 residues. Per the germline V gene, CDR1 is SGHRS and CDR2 is YFSETQ. J was trimmed by 2 bases and V by 0 bases; bases with no gene match: 1. The CDR3 DNA follows: TGCGCCAGCAGCTTGGAGACAGGGAACTATGGCTACACCTTC. It is translated as CASSLETGNYGYTF.

This chain connects TRBV5-1 to TRBJ1-5; no clear D gene. Germline CDR1 and CDR2: SGHRS and YFSETQ. Trimming removed 7 bases at V and 0 bases at J, with 17 bases between. The CDR3 is 16 residues long. The CDR3 sequence: CASRPNRGYSNQPQHF. The CDR3 DNA follows: TGCGCCAGCCGACCGAACCGGGGATATAGCAATCAGCCCCAGCATTTT.

The gene calls are TRBV5-4 and TRBJ2-5; 7 bases map to TRBD1. The trim removed 4 bases at V and 3 bases at J, leaving 9 bases unmatched. Germline CDR1 and CDR2: SGHNT and YYREEE (reference sequence). This CDR3 region has 15 residues. The CDR3 loop is CASSKGQSTKETQYF. CDR3 DNA sequence: TGTGCCAGCAGCAAGGGACAGTCAACGAAAGAGACCCAGTACTTC.

V and J are TRBV11-2 and TRBJ2-1; a possible D gene is TRBD2 (6 bases). The CDR3 has 15 residues. Per the germline V gene, CDR1 is SGHAT and CDR2 is FQNNGV. Deletions cut 7 bases from V and 1 base from J, with 14 bases between. The CDR3 region has the DNA TGTGCCAGCAATATTGGCGGACTATCCTACAATGAGCAGTTCTTC. It is translated as CASNIGGLSYNEQFF. The whole variable domain, filled in from reference TRBV11-2 and TRBJ2-1, reads EAGVAQSPRYKIIEKRQSVAFWCNPISGHATLYWYQQILGQGPKLLIQFQNNGVVDDSQLPKDRFSAERLKGVDSTLKIQPAKLEDSAVYLCASNIGGLSYNEQFFGPGTRLTVL.